Given below is one T cell receptor beta chain in context. What it recognizes is unknown. The TCR beta cDNA libraries carried unique molecular identifiers. TCRdb reanalysed the PCR reads using MiXCR and keeps one entry per CDR3 protein. This sample has roughly 870,000 distinct CDR3 sequences, with roughly 58% found just once. This CDR3 region has 15 residues. Germline assignment: CDR1 DFQATT and CDR2 SNEGSKA (reference sequence). Trimming removed 2 bases from V and 4 bases from J; junction bases left unmatched: 10. This sample is part of a study of post-analysis software for immune sequencing data. Findings of the study overall: Five TRBV segments, including TRBV5-6, TRBV5-1 and TRBV20-1, were more frequent in patients than controls.

The rearrangement joins TRBV20-1 to TRBJ1-2, with 7 bases aligning to TRBD1. Source material: blood. The TCR was taken from a girl between 10 and 17 years old with multiple sclerosis. The CDR3 is CSARLGDRPSYGYTF. The CDR3 DNA is TGCAGTGCTAGATTAGGGGACAGACCCTCCTATGGCTACACCTTC.